This T cell receptor beta chain stems from a study of cytomegalovirus exposure and HLA in healthy donors. Note on this clone: Its antigen remains unidentified.

Germline CDR1 and CDR2: SGHAT and FQNNGV. Trimming pared 5 bases from V and 1 base from J, leaving 11 bases between. The CDR3 covers 14 residues. 13 Jbeta primers and 60 Vbeta primers were used for the PCR. Assay: immunoSEQ multiplex PCR; the TCRdb copy retains only in-frame clones and omits some. This table holds 110,000 or so clones, about 79% found once. Study results and limitations: TRBV6-2, TRBV6-3 and other indistinguishable V segments were excluded. A previous analysis found most TCR beta V segments productive roughly 90% or roughly 30% of the time. TCR beta chain V- and J-gene trimming was linked, in a later analysis, to a missense variant in DCLRE1C.

The sequenced material came from PBMCs. The source of this sequence is a woman aged 18-35 years in good health and CMV-seronegative. The genes are TRBV11-2 and TRBJ1-1; D is possibly TRBD1 (5 bases). CDR3 sequence reads: CASSRPRGNTEAFF. The CDR3 nucleotides are TGTGCCAGCAGCCGACCAAGGGGGAACACTGAAGCTTTCTTT. The variable domain in full, completed from reference TRBV11-2 and TRBJ1-1, reads EAGVAQSPRYKIIEKRQSVAFWCNPISGHATLYWYQQILGQGPKLLIQFQNNGVVDDSQLPKDRFSAERLKGVDSTLKIQPAKLEDSAVYLCASSRPRGNTEAFFGQGTRLTVV.